This TCR beta chain was sequenced for a study of identifying expanded T cells in peripheral blood. Findings and caveats of the study: About 1.3 clones differed between technical replicates, versus around 15 and 19 over time. Variance in clone template counts between approximately two-week samples significantly increased with total template count across all healthy donors.

Worth noting for this clone: The antigen remains unidentified.

The CDR3 runs 16 residues. Libraries were prepared by immunoSEQ multiplex PCR; TCRdb keeps only in-frame clonotypes and omits some of them. The sample records 70,000 to 100,000 clones, about 90% being singletons. Healthy donors had no documented immune events, such as infections, while sampled. V usage is TRBV21-1 and J usage is TRBJ2-3; TRBD2 is the table's D call and was not checked against the DNA. TRBV21-1 corresponds to a pseudogene. This clonotype was sampled from a person between 18 and 75 years old in good health. The sample consisted of blood. The CDR3 is CASSTRPLAGVDTQYF. For the CDR3, the DNA is TGTGCCAGCAGCACACGTCCTCTAGCGGGAGTTGATACGCAGTATTTT.